This T cell receptor (beta chain) was identified in a study of cytomegalovirus exposure and HLA in healthy donors. The overall study: A subsequent analysis reported that the 120 validation repertoires were produced on the same platform that had also been used for the 600 to 700 first-cohort repertoires. Regarding the study as a whole: The study labeled more than 150 TCR beta chains cytomegalovirus-associated. Both high specificity and high sensitivity reportedly marked the classifier's diagnosis of cytomegalovirus status. Subsequent analysis showed first-cohort TCR clusters tending to co-occur in 120 validation repertoires.

This table comes from immunoSEQ multiplex PCR, and its TCRdb copy is limited to in-frame clones, with some not included. The repertoire holds approximately 260,000 clones, with approximately 83% as singletons. A remark on this clone: Its antigen is unknown.

The CDR3 runs 13 residues. Per germline, CDR1 LNHDA and CDR2 SQIVND (reference sequence). V lost 6 bases, J lost 5 bases, and 11 bases lay in between. The chain has TRBV19 and TRBJ1-5; D uncertain. Material: PBMCs. This TCR derives from a woman aged 30 to 39 in good health and CMV-seropositive. The CDR3 spells CASRDFPDQPQHF. CDR3 DNA: TGTGCCAGTAGGGACTTCCCGGATCAGCCCCAGCATTTT.